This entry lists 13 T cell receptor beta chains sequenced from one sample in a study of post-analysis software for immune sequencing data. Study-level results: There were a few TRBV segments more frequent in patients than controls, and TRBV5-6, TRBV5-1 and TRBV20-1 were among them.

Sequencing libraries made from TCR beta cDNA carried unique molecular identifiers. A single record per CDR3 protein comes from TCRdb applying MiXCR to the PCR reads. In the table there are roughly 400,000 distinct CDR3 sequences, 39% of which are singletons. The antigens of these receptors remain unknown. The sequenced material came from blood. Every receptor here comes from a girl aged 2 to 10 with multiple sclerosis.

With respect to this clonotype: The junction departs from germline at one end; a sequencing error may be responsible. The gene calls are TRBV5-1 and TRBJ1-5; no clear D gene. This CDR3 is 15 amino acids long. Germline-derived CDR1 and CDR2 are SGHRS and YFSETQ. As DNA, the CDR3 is TGCGCCAGCAGCCCTGATCTACGTAGCAGTCAGCCCCAGCATTTT. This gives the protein CASSPDLRSSQPQHF.

CDR3 region: CATESHGRRTDTQYF. The CDR3 DNA reads as TGTGCCACGGAAAGTCACGGGAGGCGCACAGATACGCAGTATTTT. This chain joins TRBV11-2 and TRBJ2-3; 7 bases align to TRBD2. In germline, CDR1 is SGHAT, CDR2 FQNNGV. The V and J ends lost 10 bases and 1 base, in that order; junction bases with no gene match: 11. This CDR3 is 15 amino acids long. Together with reference TRBV11-2 and TRBJ2-3, the CDR3 gives the full variable domain: EAGVAQSPRYKIIEKRQSVAFWCNPISGHATLYWYQQILGQGPKLLIQFQNNGVVDDSQLPKDRFSAERLKGVDSTLKIQPAKLEDSAVYLCATESHGRRTDTQYFGPGTRLTVL.

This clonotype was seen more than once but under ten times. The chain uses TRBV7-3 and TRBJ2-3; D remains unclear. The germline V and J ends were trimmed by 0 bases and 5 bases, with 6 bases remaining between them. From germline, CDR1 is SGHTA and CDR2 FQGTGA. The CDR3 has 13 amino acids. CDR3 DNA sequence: TGTGCCAGCAGCTTAACGGCCGAAGATACGCAGTATTTT. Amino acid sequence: CASSLTAEDTQYF.

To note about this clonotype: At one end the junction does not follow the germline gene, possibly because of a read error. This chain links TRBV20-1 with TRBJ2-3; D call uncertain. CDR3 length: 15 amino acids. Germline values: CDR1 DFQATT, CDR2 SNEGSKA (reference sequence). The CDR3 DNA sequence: TGCAATGCTAGAGAACCGGGCAGGAGCACAGATACGCAGTATTTT. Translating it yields CNAREPGRSTDTQYF.

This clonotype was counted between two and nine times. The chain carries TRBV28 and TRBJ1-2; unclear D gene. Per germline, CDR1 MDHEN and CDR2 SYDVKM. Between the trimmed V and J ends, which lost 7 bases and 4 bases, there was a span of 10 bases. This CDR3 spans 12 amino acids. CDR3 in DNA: TGTGCCAGCACCACACGGGCCTATGGCTACACCTTC. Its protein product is CASTTRAYGYTF.

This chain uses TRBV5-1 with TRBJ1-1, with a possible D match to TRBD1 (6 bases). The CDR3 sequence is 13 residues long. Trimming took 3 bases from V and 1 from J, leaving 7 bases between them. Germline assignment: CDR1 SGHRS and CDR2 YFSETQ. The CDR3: CASSWGQNTEAFF. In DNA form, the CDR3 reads TGCGCCAGCAGCTGGGGACAGAACACTGAAGCTTTCTTT.

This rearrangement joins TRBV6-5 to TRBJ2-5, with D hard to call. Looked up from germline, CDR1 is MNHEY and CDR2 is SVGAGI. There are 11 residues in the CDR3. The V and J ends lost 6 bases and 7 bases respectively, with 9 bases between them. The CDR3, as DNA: TGTGCCAGCAGCCAGACCGGGACCCAGTACTTC. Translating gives CASSQTGTQYF.

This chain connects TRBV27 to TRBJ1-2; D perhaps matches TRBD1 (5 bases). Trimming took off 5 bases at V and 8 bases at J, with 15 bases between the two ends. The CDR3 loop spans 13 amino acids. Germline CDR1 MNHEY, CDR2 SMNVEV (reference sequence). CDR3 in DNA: TGTGCCAGCAGTCTTAAGGGACGTACAGGCTACACCTTC. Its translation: CASSLKGRTGYTF.

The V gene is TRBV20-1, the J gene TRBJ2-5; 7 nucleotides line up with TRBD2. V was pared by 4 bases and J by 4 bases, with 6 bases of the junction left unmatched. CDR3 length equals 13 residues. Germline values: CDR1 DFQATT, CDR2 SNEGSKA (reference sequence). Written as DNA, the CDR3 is TGCAGTGCTAACGGGGGAGGGCCAGAGACCCAGTACTTC. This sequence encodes CSANGGGPETQYF.

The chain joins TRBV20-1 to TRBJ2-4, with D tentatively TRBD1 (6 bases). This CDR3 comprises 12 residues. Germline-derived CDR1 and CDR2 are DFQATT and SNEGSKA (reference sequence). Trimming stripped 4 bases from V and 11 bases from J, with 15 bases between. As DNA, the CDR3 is TGCAGTGCTATACAGGGTTCTTTGCTTCAGTACTTC. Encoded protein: CSAIQGSLLQYF.

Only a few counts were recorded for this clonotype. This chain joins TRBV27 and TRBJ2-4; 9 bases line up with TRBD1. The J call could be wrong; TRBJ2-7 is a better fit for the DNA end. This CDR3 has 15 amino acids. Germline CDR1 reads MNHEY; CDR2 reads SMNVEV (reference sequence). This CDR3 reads CASGHLGQGNHEQYF. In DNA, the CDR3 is TGTGCCAGCGGACACCTAGGACAGGGGAACCACGAGCAGTACTTC.

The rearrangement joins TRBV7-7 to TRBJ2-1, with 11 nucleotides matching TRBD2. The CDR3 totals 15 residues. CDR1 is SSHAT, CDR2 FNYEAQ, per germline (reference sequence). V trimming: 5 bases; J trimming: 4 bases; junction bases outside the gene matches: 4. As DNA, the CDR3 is TGTGCCAGCAGCAAACTAGCGGGGGCGTACAATGAGCAGTTCTTC. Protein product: CASSKLAGAYNEQFF.

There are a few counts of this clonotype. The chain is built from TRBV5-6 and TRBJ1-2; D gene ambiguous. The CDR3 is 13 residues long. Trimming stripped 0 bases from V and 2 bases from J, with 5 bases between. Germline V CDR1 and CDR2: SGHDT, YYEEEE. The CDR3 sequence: CASSLGSNYGYTF. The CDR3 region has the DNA TGTGCCAGCAGCTTGGGATCAAACTATGGCTACACCTTC.